The entry below gives a single T cell receptor beta chain sequence along with its context. These data come from a study of T cell responses to AZD1222 COVID-19 vaccine. Sequenced by immunoSEQ multiplex PCR; TCRdb stores in-frame clones only, minus some. The sample has over 70,000 clones; about 85% are singletons. This CDR3 comprises 15 residues. V lost 4 bases, J lost 11 bases, and 24 bases lay in between. Germline V lookup: CDR1 SGHTS, CDR2 YDEGEE. The receptor comes from an adult in good health. This chain links TRBV5-8 with TRBJ2-5; either TRBD1 or TRBD2 may fit D (5 bases each). The sequencing here drew on peripheral blood, taken on day 0 of AZD1222 vaccination. CDR3 residues: CASSRSAGAHLVQYF. The CDR3 region has the DNA TGTGCCAGCAGCCGGTCTGCCGGGGCCCATCTTGTTCAGTACTTC.